The rows below give T cell receptor beta chains drawn from one sample of a study of T cell responses to AZD1222 COVID-19 vaccine. Sequencing was performed with immunoSEQ multiplex PCR; in TCRdb, only in-frame clones are kept and a portion is missing. The sample consists of about 130,000 clones, 88% of them appearing once. Sequences were derived from peripheral blood, sampled 28 days after the second AZD1222 dose. The receptors stem from an adult who received the AZD1222 COVID-19 vaccine. Each CDR3 is given with its conserved first and last residue. The D gene is left open where the match is weak. Only some rows state a clone size, as once, few, many or a class for expanded clones.

>-|-|TRBJ1-4|TRBV5-5
TGTGCCAGCAGCGATGGAATGGGAGCAACTAATGAAAAACTGTTTTTT
CASSDGMGATNEKLFF
>-|-|TRBJ2-3|TRBV9
TGTGCCAGCAGCGAGGGAGAAGCTACTACGCAGTATTTT
CASSEGEATTQYF
>once|-|TRBJ2-3|TRBV29-1
TGCAGCGTTGAGTCCGGTACAGATACGCAGTATTTT
CSVESGTDTQYF
>-|-|TRBJ1-2|TRBV3-1/TRBV3-2
TGTGCCAGCAGCCAAGATTCGGCAGCTAACTATGGCTACACCTTC
CASSQDSAANYGYTF
>once|-|TRBJ1-3|TRBV5-1
TGCGCCAGCAGCCCAGGGGATTCCGGAAACACCATATATTTT
CASSPGDSGNTIYF
>-|-|TRBJ2-2|TRBV3-1/TRBV3-2
TGTGCCAGCAGCCAAGGTAGCGGGAACACCGGGGAGCTGTTTTTT
CASSQGSGNTGELFF
>-|TRBD1|TRBJ2-7|TRBV3-1/TRBV3-2
TGTGCCAGCTCATCGGGACAGTCCTACGAGCAGTACTTC
CASSSGQSYEQYF
>few|TRBD1|TRBJ2-1|TRBV19
TGTGCCAGTAACAGGGGAAACTACAATGAGCAGTTCTTC
CASNRGNYNEQFF
>-|-|TRBJ2-1|TRBV12-3/TRBV12-4
TGTGCCAGCACCACTTTCTACAATGAGCAGTTCTTC
CASTTFYNEQFF
>-|TRBD2|TRBJ2-5|TRBV7-2
TGTGCCAGCAGCTTAGGTTTTGCGGGGGTTGAGACCCAGTACTTC
CASSLGFAGVETQYF
>once|-|TRBJ2-5|TRBV7-2
TGTGCCAGCAGCTTCTCGAGTCAAGAGACCCAGTACTTC
CASSFSSQETQYF
>-|TRBD2|TRBJ2-7|TRBV5-1
TGCGCCAGCAGCTTGGAACCGGTAGCGGGGGGCTACGAGCAGTACTTC
CASSLEPVAGGYEQYF
>-|-|TRBJ2-2|TRBV11-2
TGTGCCAGCAGCTTAAGCAGGGAATGGAACACCGGGGAGCTGTTTTTT
CASSLSREWNTGELFF
>-|-|TRBJ1-2|TRBV4-3
TGCGCCAGCAGCCAAGAATACGGGCTGGACTATGGCTACACCTTC
CASSQEYGLDYGYTF
>-|-|TRBJ2-1|TRBV2
TGTGCCAGCAGAGAGGACTCCATTACGTTCTTC
CASREDSITFF
>-|-|TRBJ1-5|TRBV2
TGTGCCAGCAGCTTAAGACACAGGGCAAGCAATCAGCCCCAGCATTTT
CASSLRHRASNQPQHF
>-|TRBD1|TRBJ2-5|TRBV3-1/TRBV3-2
TGTGCCAGCAGCCTGTTCTCAGGGGGAGAGACCCAGTACTTC
CASSLFSGGETQYF
>-|-|TRBJ2-7|TRBV10-3
TGTGCCATCAGGGGGGCTTCTAGCTCCTACGAGCAGTACTTC
CAIRGASSSYEQYF
>-|TRBD1|TRBJ2-1|TRBV5-1
TGCGCCAGCAGCTCAGGGGGAGACTACAATGAGCAGTTCTTC
CASSSGGDYNEQFF
>-|TRBD1|TRBJ2-7|TRBV2
TGTGCCAGCAAGACAGGGGGGGTCTACGAGCAGTACTTC
CASKTGGVYEQYF
>-|-|TRBJ1-5|TRBV11-3
TGTGCCAGCAGCTTAGGGACCCAGCCCCAGCATTTT
CASSLGTQPQHF
>-|-|TRBJ1-5|TRBV28
TGTGCCAGCAGTTATATGCCTAGGCCCCAGCATTTT
CASSYMPRPQHF
>-|-|TRBJ1-5|TRBV6-5
TGTGCCAGCAGCCGGAGGGGTGCGAGCAATCAGCCCCAGCATTTT
CASSRRGASNQPQHF
>once|TRBD1|TRBJ2-3|TRBV9
TGTGCCAGCAGCGTAGGGACAGGGCGCACAGATACGCAGTATTTT
CASSVGTGRTDTQYF
>-|TRBD1|TRBJ2-7|TRBV19
TGTGCCAGTAGTATTAGGGGGCTTACCTACGAGCAGTACTTC
CASSIRGLTYEQYF
>-|-|TRBJ2-2|TRBV7-3
TGTGCCAGCAGCTTATCCCCGAGGGCGGGCACCGGGGAGCTGTTTTTT
CASSLSPRAGTGELFF
>-|-|TRBJ1-1|TRBV30
TGTGCCTGGAGTGTAAGGTGGACGGAGAACACTGAAGCTTTCTTT
CAWSVRWTENTEAFF
>few|-|TRBJ1-2|TRBV3-1/TRBV3-2
TGTGCCAGCAGCCACCGGGACACGTCCGGCTACACCTTC
CASSHRDTSGYTF
>-|-|TRBJ2-7|TRBV30
TGTGCCTGGAAGACCGGAGGGGAGCAGTACTTC
CAWKTGGEQYF
>-|-|TRBJ1-2|TRBV9
TGTGCCAGCAGCCGGGAACGTGGCTACACCTTC
CASSRERGYTF
>-|TRBD1|TRBJ1-2|TRBV27
TGTGCCAGCAGTTTAGGGACAGGACGGGACTATGGCTACACCTTC
CASSLGTGRDYGYTF
>-|-|TRBJ2-3|TRBV27
TGTGCCAGCAGTTTATGGGGCGGAGGCACAGATACGCAGTATTTT
CASSLWGGGTDTQYF
>once|TRBD1|TRBJ2-7|TRBV2
TGTGCCAGCACGTCCGACAGGGGGCGCTACGAGCAGTACTTC
CASTSDRGRYEQYF
>-|TRBD1|TRBJ2-3|TRBV6-1
TGTGCCAGCAGTGAGTCGACAGGGGGCACAGATACGCAGTATTTT
CASSESTGGTDTQYF
>-|TRBD2|TRBJ2-4|TRBV9
TGTGCCAGCAGCGTCATCGTCAAACGGGAGGATTTGGCCAAAAACATTCAGTACTTC
CASSVIVKREDLAKNIQYF
>-|-|TRBJ1-1|TRBV10-3
TGTGCCATCAGCCAGACGGGGGGGACTGAAGCTTTCTTT
CAISQTGGTEAFF
>-|TRBD1|TRBJ2-7|TRBV28
TGTGCCAGCTGGGACAGGGAGGGAGAGCAGTACTTC
CASWDREGEQYF
>-|TRBD1|TRBJ1-6|TRBV6-1
TGTGCCAGCAGTGGCTACGGGACAGTTGCCTCCTATAATTCACCCCTCCACTTT
CASSGYGTVASYNSPLHF
>-|TRBD2|TRBJ2-5|TRBV4-1
TGCGCCAGCAGCCGTAGCGGGGGGGCCATCCAAGAGACCCAGTACTTC
CASSRSGGAIQETQYF
>-|TRBD1|TRBJ2-1|TRBV5-4
TGTGCCAGCAGCTTGGGGGGACAGGGACCGGCCAATGAGCAGTTCTTC
CASSLGGQGPANEQFF
>-|TRBD1|TRBJ2-1|TRBV7-3
TGTGCCAGCAGCATTACAGGGGGCGGGGCAAATGAGCAGTTCTTC
CASSITGGGANEQFF
>-|-|TRBJ1-1|TRBV10-2
TGCGCCAGCAAGAAGTTTGGGGGCACTGAAGCTTTCTTT
CASKKFGGTEAFF
>-|TRBD2|TRBJ2-1|TRBV11-2
TGTGCCAGCGGACGGCGGGAGAAATACTACAATGAGCAGTTCTTC
CASGRREKYYNEQFF
>-|-|TRBJ1-1|TRBV7-9
TGTGCCAGCAGTCATTACACTGAAGCTTTCTTT
CASSHYTEAFF
>-|TRBD1|TRBJ1-2|TRBV10-3
TGTGCCATCAACGACAGGGGGAAAGGCTACACCTTC
CAINDRGKGYTF
>-|TRBD2|TRBJ2-7|TRBV27
TGTGCCAGCAGACTCGGGGCTAGCGGAGACTACGAGCAGTACTTC
CASRLGASGDYEQYF
>-|TRBD1|TRBJ1-1|TRBV5-1
TGCGCCAGCAGATTACAGGGGGCGAACACTGAAGCTTTCTTT
CASRLQGANTEAFF
>once|-|TRBJ1-1|TRBV19
TGTGCCAGTAGTATTATCGGGTCAGACCGCGGCAACACTGAAGCTTTCTTT
CASSIIGSDRGNTEAFF
>-|TRBD1|TRBJ1-4|TRBV5-1
TGCGCCAGCAGCCCTGGGGGGACAGGGAATGAAAAACTGTTTTTT
CASSPGGTGNEKLFF
>once|TRBD1|TRBJ1-5|TRBV19
TGTGCCAGTAGTATACTCAGGGGGAATCAGCCCCAGCATTTT
CASSILRGNQPQHF
>-|TRBD1|TRBJ2-3|TRBV6-4
TGTGCCAGCAGTGAAGGACAGGCCAACACAGATACGCAGTATTTT
CASSEGQANTDTQYF
>-|-|TRBJ1-5|TRBV5-8
TGTGCCAGCAGCTTGGGGGGCGCCGATCAGCCCCAGCATTTT
CASSLGGADQPQHF
>-|-|TRBJ1-6|TRBV9
TGTGCCAGCAGCGAAGAGGAGGACAGTTTTAATTCACCCCTCCACTTT
CASSEEEDSFNSPLHF